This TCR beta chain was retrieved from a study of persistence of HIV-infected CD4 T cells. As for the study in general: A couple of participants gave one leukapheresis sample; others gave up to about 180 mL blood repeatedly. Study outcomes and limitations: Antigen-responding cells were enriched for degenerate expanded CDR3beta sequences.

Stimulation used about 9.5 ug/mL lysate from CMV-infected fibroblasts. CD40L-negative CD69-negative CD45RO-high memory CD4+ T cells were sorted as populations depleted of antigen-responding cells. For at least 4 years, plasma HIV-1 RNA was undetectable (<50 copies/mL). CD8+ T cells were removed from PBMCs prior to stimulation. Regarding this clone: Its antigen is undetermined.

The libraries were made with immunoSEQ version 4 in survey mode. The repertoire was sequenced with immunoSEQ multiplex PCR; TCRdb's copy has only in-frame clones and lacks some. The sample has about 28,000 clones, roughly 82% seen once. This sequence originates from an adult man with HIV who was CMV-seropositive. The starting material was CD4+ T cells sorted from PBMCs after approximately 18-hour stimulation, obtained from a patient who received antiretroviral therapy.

Written as DNA, the CDR3 is TGTGCCTGGTCGGGACAGGGGGCTAACGAGCAGTACTTC. Its translation is CAWSGQGANEQYF. J is TRBJ2-7 and V is TRBV30; 12 bases align to TRBD1. The CDR3 covers 13 residues. The germline V gene has CDR1 GTSNPN and CDR2 SVGIG (reference sequence). The V and J ends lost 5 bases and 5 bases, in that order; junction bases with no gene match: 4.